This T cell receptor beta chain was sequenced for a study of vaccination and CD4 T cells after COVID-19. Background on the study: Overlapping spike peptides from SARS-CoV-2, HCoV-NL63, HCoV-OC43 and HCoV-229E served to stimulate the cells. For control cultures, the treatment was a CEFX pool, an HIV-1 Nef pool, or no peptide.

The germline CDR1 and CDR2 sequences are DFQATT and SNEGSKA (reference sequence). Between the trimmed V and J ends, which lost 3 bases and 6 bases, there was a span of 8 bases. This CDR3 has 12 residues. Sequenced with the Oncomine TCR Beta short-read assay was DNA taken from cultured CD4+ T cells. TCRdb recomputed calls from the PCR reads with MiXCR, one row per CDR3 protein. The table records approximately 17,000 distinct CDR3 sequences, approximately 51% of them present only once. Treatment of the sample: approximately 9-day PBMC culture with coronavirus spike peptide pools or control peptides (ViraFEST assay). Positive PCR results dated from March to December 2020, before the US Alpha, Beta and Delta variants. Having spent about 10 days in culture, CD4+ T cells were then isolated by negative selection. About this clonotype itself: Antigen: not known.

The sequence was collected from a human donor who had recovered from COVID-19. The J gene is TRBJ1-4, the V gene TRBV20-1; possibly TRBD1 for D (5 bases). Sample: CD4+ T cells from blood, cultured in vitro. CDR3 nucleotide sequence: TGCAGTGCTAGGAAGACAGATGAAAAACTGTTTTTT. Its protein is CSARKTDEKLFF.